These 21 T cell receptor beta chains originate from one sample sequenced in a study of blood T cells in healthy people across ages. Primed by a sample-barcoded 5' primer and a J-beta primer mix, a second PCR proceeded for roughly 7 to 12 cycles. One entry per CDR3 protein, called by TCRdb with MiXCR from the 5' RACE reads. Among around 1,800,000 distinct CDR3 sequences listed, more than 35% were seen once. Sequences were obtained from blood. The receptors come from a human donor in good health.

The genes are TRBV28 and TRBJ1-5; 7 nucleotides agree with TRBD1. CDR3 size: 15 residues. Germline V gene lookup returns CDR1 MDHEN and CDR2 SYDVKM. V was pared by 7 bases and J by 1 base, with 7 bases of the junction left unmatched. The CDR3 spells CASTAGGKSNQPQHF. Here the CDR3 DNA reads TGTGCCAGCACCGCAGGGGGAAAAAGCAATCAGCCCCAGCATTTT.

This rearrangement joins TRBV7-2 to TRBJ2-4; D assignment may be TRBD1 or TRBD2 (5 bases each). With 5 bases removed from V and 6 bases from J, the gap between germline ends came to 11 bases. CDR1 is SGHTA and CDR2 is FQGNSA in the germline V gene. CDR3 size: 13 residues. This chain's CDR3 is CASSPGPLNIQYF. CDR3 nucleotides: TGTGCCAGCAGCCCGGGACCCCTAAACATTCAGTACTTC.

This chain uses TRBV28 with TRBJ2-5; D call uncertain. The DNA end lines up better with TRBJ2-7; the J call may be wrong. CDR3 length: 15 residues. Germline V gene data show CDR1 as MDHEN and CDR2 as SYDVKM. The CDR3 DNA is TGTGCCAGCAGCCCCCGCACGTTCACGACGGACGAGCAGTACTTC. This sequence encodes CASSPRTFTTDEQYF.

CDR3 DNA: TGCAGCGTTTTAGGGGAATCCTCCTACAATGAGCAGTACTTC. Translating it yields CSVLGESSYNEQYF. This chain links TRBV29-1 with TRBJ2-7, with D maybe TRBD1 (5 bases). The germline V gene has CDR1 SQVTM and CDR2 ANQGSEA. V lost 5 bases, J lost 7 bases, and 21 bases lay in between. This CDR3 is built from 14 residues.

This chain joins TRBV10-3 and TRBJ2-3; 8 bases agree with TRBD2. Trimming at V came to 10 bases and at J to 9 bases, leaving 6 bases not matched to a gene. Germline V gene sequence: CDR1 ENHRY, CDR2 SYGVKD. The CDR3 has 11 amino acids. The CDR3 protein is CATMRGATQYF. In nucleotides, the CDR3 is TGTGCCACCATGCGGGGGGCCACGCAGTATTTT.

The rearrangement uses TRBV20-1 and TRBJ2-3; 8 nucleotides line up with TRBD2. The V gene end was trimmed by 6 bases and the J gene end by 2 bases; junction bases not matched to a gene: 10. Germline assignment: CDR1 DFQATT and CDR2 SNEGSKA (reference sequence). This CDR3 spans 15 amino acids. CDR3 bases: TGCAGTGCCCCTCCTGGGCGGGGGGCCACAGATACGCAGTATTTT. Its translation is CSAPPGRGATDTQYF.

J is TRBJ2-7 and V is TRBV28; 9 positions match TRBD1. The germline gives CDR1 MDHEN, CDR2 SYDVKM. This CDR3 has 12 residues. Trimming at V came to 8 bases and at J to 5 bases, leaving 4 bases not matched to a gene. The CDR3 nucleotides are TGTGCCAGCTCCGGGACAGGGAACGAGCAGTACTTC. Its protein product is CASSGTGNEQYF.

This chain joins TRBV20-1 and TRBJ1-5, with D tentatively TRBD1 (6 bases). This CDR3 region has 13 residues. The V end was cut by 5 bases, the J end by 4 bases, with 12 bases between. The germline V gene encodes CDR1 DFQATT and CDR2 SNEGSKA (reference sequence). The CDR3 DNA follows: TGCAGTGCTTCCCAAGGGGGTAATCAGCCCCAGCATTTT. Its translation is CSASQGGNQPQHF.

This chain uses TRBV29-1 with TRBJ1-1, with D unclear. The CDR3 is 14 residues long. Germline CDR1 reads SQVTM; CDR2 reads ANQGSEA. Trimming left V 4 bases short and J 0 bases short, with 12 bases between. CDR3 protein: CSVAPLHVNTEAFF. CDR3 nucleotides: TGCAGCGTTGCCCCTCTACACGTGAACACTGAAGCTTTCTTT.

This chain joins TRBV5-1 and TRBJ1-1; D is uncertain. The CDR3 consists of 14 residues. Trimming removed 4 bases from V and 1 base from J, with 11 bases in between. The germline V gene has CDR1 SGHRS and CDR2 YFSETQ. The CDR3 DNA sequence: TGCGCCAGCAGCGCCGAATTTAGGAACACTGAAGCTTTCTTT. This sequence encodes CASSAEFRNTEAFF. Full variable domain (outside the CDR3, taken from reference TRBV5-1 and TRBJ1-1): KAGVTQTPRYLIKTRGQQVTLSCSPISGHRSVSWYQQTPGQGLQFLFEYFSETQRNKGNFPGRFSGRQFSNSRSEMNVSTLELGDSALYLCASSAEFRNTEAFFGQGTRLTVV.

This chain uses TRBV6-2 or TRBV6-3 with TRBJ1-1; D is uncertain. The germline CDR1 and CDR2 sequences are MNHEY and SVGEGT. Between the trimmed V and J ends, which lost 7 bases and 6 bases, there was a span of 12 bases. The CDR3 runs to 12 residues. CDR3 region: CASNPGRAEAFF. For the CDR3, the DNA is TGTGCCAGCAATCCCGGGCGGGCTGAAGCTTTCTTT.

CDR3 nucleotide sequence: TGTGCCAGCAGCTTAGGTCCGGGGAGAGACATTCAGTACTTC. Its protein product is CASSLGPGRDIQYF. The chain links TRBV7-2 to TRBJ2-4, with D perhaps matching TRBD2 (5 bases). This CDR3 comprises 14 residues. In germline, CDR1 is SGHTA, CDR2 FQGNSA. Trimming cost V 1 base and J 8 bases, with 12 bases left between them. The full variable domain, its missing parts supplied by reference TRBV7-2 and TRBJ2-4, is GAGVSQSPSNKVTEKGKDVELRCDPISGHTALYWYRQSLGQGLEFLIYFQGNSAPDKSGLPSDRFSAERTGGSVSTLTIQRTQQEDSAVYLCASSLGPGRDIQYFGAGTRLSVL.

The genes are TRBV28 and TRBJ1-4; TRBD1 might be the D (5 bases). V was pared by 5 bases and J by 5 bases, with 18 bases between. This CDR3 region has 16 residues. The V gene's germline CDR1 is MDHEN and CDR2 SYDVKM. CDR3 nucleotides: TGTGCCAGCAGTCCGGCGGTGGGGGGTAAAAATGAAAAACTGTTTTTT. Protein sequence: CASSPAVGGKNEKLFF. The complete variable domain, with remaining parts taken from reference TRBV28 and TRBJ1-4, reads DVKVTQSSRYLVKRTGEKVFLECVQDMDHENMFWYRQDPGLGLRLIYFSYDVKMKEKGDIPEGYSVSREKKERFSLILESASTNQTSMYLCASSPAVGGKNEKLFFGSGTQLSVL.

The CDR3 coding sequence is TGTGCCAGCAGTTGGCCGGGACAGAACAATAATGAGCAGTTCTTC. It translates to CASSWPGQNNNEQFF. This chain links TRBV7-9 with TRBJ2-1, with TRBD1 matching 7 bases. V trimming: 6 bases; J trimming: 7 bases; junction bases outside the gene matches: 12. CDR3 length equals 15 residues. The V gene's germline CDR1 is SEHNR and CDR2 FQNEAQ (reference sequence).

The CDR3 loop reads CASSAPTANTEAFF. The DNA of the CDR3 is TGTGCCAGCAGCGCCCCAACAGCGAACACTGAAGCTTTCTTT. The gene calls are TRBV9 and TRBJ1-1; D remains ambiguous. CDR3 length: 14 amino acids. Per the germline V gene, CDR1 is SGDLS and CDR2 is YYNGEE. Trimming stripped 3 bases from V and 1 base from J, with 10 bases between.

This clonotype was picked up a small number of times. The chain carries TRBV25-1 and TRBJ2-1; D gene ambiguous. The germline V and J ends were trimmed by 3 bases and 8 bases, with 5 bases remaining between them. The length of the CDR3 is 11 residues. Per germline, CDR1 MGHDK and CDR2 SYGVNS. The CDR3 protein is CASSDSYEQFF. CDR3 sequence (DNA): TGTGCCAGCAGTGATTCGTATGAGCAGTTCTTC.

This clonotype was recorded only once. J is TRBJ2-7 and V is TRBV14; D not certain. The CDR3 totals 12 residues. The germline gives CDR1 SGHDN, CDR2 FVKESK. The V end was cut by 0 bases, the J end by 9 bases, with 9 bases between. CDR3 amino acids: CASSQDELVQYF. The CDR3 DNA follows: TGTGCCAGCAGCCAAGATGAACTTGTGCAGTACTTC.

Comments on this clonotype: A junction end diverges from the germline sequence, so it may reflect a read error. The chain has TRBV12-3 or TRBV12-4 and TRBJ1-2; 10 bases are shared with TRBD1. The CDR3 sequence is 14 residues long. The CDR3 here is CAGSRQGAVYGYTF. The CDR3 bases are TGTGCCGGCAGTCGACAGGGGGCTGTCTATGGCTACACCTTC.

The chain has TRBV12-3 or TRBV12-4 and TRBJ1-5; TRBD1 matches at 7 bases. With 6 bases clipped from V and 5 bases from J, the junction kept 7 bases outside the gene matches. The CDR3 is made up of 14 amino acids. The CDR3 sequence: CASSSGGGHQPQHF. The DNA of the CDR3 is TGTGCCAGCAGCTCGGGAGGGGGCCATCAGCCCCAGCATTTT.

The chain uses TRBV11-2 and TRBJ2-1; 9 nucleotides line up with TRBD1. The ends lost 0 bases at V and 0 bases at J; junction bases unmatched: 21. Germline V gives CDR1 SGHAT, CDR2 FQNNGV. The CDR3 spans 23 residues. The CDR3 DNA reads TGTGCCAGCAGCTTAGATCAGGGGGCTTGGGGACAGGGTACTAACGGCTCCTACAATGAGCAGTTCTTC. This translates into CASSLDQGAWGQGTNGSYNEQFF.

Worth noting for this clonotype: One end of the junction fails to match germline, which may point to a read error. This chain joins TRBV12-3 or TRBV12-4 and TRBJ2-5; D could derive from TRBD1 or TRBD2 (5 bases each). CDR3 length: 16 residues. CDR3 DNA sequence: TGTGCCAGCAGTTTAGGTTCGAGGGGTGGCCAAGGGACCCAGTACTTC. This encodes CASSLGSRGGQGTQYF.